This section outlines one TCR beta chain sequence together with its context. Its cognate antigen is unknown. TCRdb recomputed calls from the RACE reads with MiXCR, one row per CDR3 protein. The sample yields 95,000 to 100,000 distinct CDR3 sequences, about an eighth seen once. Trimming took 0 bases from V and 4 from J; bases not matched to a gene: 2. Germline V gene sequence: CDR1 KGHSH, CDR2 LQKENI. This CDR3 comprises 14 residues. This entry comes from a study of human T cells and chemical hapten exposure. Across the whole study: Diphenylcyclopropenone was applied weekly to patients' scalps across the roughly 23-week study. Study-level results: Once DPC sensitization occurred, TCRs above 1 in 1000 frequency showed no change. Having alopecia, donors may respond immunologically unlike healthy people.

Specified time point: patch test 1, 2 weeks after DPC sensitization. The treatment here: therapeutic diphenylcyclopropenone sensitization with weekly scalp DPC. The authors extracted total RNA from unfractionated whole blood. The receptor was isolated from a woman in her thirties or forties with alopecia areata. Some clones in this sample may be carry-over from other donors' samples. J is TRBJ2-5 and V is TRBV18; 7 positions match TRBD2. The sample in question was whole blood, obtained in connection with sensitization to the hapten diphenylcyclopropenone (DPC). CDR3 in DNA: TGTGCCAGCTCACCACCGGGACTACGAGAGACCCAGTACTTC. Translated, it gives CASSPPGLRETQYF.